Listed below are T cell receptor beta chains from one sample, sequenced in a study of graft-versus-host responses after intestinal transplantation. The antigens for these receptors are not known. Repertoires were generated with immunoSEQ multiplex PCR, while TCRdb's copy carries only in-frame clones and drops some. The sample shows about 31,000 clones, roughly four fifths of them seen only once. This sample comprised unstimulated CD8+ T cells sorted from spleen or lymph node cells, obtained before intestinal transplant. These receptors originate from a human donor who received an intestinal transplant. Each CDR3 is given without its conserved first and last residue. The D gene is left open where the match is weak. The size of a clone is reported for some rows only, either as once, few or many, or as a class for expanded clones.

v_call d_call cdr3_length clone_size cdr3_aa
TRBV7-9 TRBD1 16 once ASSSAPGQGARVGELF
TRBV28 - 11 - ASSLGINQPQH
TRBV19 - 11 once ASSPRVSDEQF
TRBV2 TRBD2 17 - ASTLTGLAGVSVANVLT
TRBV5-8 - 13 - ASSPGAGARDTQY
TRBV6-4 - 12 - ASSEGGDYNEQF
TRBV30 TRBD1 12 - AWRGTGGGSPLH
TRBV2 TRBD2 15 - ASSEPSGPSSYNEQF
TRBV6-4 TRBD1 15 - ASSGAGTAATNEKLF
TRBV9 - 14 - ASSDPPYGPQETQY
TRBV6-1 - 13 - ASSENRARTDTQY
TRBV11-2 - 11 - ASSLDMGYEQY
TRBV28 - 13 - ASSLLGENTGELF
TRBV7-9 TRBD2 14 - ASNTPGLAEGGEQF
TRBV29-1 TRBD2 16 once SVDGTRRLAAFQETQY
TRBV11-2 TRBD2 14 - ASSLDPGLAGDEQY
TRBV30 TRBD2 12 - AWGLAGGMETQY
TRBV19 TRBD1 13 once ATPSGDRGSYEQY
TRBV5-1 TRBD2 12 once ASSWLAVEETQY
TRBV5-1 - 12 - ASSFAGQTYEQY
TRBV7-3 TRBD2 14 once ASSPGLAENTGELF
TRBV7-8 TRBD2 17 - ASSPGASGEHANTGELF
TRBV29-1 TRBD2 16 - SVAGLAGAVSSYNEQF
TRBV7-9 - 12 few ASLGGPYPYEQY
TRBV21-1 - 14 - ASSTPGTSSSYEQY
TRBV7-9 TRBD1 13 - ASSPPTGNSYEQY
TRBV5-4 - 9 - ASSFVTEAF
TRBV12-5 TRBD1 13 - ASGTGTGNTDTQY
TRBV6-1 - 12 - ASNTGSGANVLT
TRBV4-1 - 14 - ASSLQDTATNEKLF
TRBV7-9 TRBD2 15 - ASSLGGAGGPSYEQY
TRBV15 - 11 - ATSSIADYEQY
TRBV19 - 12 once ASSIGSSYDTQY
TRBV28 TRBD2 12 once ASRAGVQYNEQF
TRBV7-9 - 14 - ASSLGDSEVNTEAF
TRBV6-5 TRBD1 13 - AISPQGAHTGELF
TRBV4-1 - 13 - ASSQSPGGGTEAF
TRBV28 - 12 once ASSFGGSGYEQY
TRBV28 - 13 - ASRSLGASTDTQY
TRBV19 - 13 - ASSTRHRSTDTQY
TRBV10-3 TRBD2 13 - AISVSGIVTGELF
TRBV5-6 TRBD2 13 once ASSGASGMYNEQF
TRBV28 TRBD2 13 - ASSLTSGNVYEQF
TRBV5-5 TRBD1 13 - ASSLVAGGLSEQY
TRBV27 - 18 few ASSLSPPQGRVYSNQPQH
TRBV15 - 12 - ATSRTGMNEKLF
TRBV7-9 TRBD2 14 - ASEHRMAGDLETQY
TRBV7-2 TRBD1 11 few ASSSSGQPEAF
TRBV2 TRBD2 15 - ASSEGMTSSSTDTQY
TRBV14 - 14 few ASSQTLRRVNNEQF
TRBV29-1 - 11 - SVAPQGSEKLF
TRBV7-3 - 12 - ASSTLGGNTEAF
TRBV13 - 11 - ASSLEPPYEQF
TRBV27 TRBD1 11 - ASSVNRGNEQY
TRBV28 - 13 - ASSLMGAAAYGYT
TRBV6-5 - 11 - ASSFQGHYGYT